Each of the 32 T cell receptor beta chains below was sequenced from the same sample in a study of CD8 T cells in ankylosing spondylitis. Notes on the study in general: It appeared that ankylosing spondylitis blood was characterized by a TCR beta motif of fewer than 10 highly homologous variants.

Which antigens these TCRs recognize remains unknown. TCRdb ran MiXCR on the 5' RACE reads and lists one entry per CDR3 protein. The repertoire consists of 100,000 to 150,000 distinct CDR3 sequences, with approximately 17% occurring once and the leading ten covering about 30%. The sample comprised blood, either unsorted or a sorted T cell fraction (not recorded which). Source of these receptors: a male donor with ankylosing spondylitis.

The chain links TRBV9 to TRBJ1-5; possibly TRBD1 for D (5 bases). Per the germline V gene, CDR1 is SGDLS and CDR2 is YYNGEE. V was clipped by 0 bases and J by 0 bases, with 16 bases between them. This CDR3 has 18 amino acids. The CDR3 here is CASSVVVDSGYSNQPQHF. The CDR3 DNA reads TGTGCCAGCAGCGTAGTTGTCGACAGTGGGTATAGCAATCAGCCCCAGCATTTT.

The V call is TRBV6-2 or TRBV6-3, the J call TRBJ2-1; perhaps D is TRBD1 or TRBD2 (5 bases each). The CDR3 runs 16 residues. V was shortened by 0 bases and J by 5 bases, with 14 bases between the two germline ends. Germline values: CDR1 MNHEY, CDR2 SVGEGT. CDR3 coding DNA: TGTGCCAGCAGTTACTCGATCTCAGGGACCCACAATGAGCAGTTCTTC. Protein sequence: CASSYSISGTHNEQFF.

This clonotype was observed a handful of times. The chain employs TRBV28 and TRBJ2-7; TRBD2 is a possible D gene (5 bases). Germline V CDR1 and CDR2: MDHEN, SYDVKM. The CDR3 runs 15 residues. V lost 6 bases and J 4 bases, leaving 19 bases between the germline ends. CDR3 amino acids: CASRGALSTLYEQYF. In DNA, the CDR3 is TGTGCCAGCAGGGGAGCCCTTAGTACCCTTTACGAGCAGTACTTC.

This chain uses TRBV29-1 with TRBJ2-7, with 7 bases lining up with TRBD1. This CDR3 region has 15 residues. Unmatched junction bases numbered 12, after V lost 5 bases and J lost 2 bases. From germline, CDR1 is SQVTM and CDR2 ANQGSEA. The CDR3 spells CSVNGVRGKTYEQYF. The DNA of the CDR3 is TGCAGCGTTAATGGAGTCAGGGGGAAGACCTACGAGCAGTACTTC.

This clonotype was picked up a small number of times. The genes are TRBV27 and TRBJ2-7; 7 bases match TRBD1. From germline, CDR1 is MNHEY and CDR2 SMNVEV (reference sequence). This CDR3 comprises 15 residues. Trimming removed 6 bases from V and 4 bases from J; junction bases left unmatched: 12. The DNA of the CDR3 is TGTGCCAGCAGACCGGGACAGTTTTCCGTTTACGAGCAGTACTTC. It yields the protein CASRPGQFSVYEQYF.

This clonotype was observed a handful of times. The V gene is TRBV7-9, the J gene TRBJ2-7; 10 nucleotides agree with TRBD2. The V gene's germline CDR1 is SEHNR and CDR2 FQNEAQ (reference sequence). The V gene end was trimmed by 5 bases and the J gene end by 3 bases; junction bases not matched to a gene: 4. The CDR3 is 14 amino acids. CDR3 sequence (DNA): TGTGCCAGCAGCCCACTAGCGGGGTTCTACGAGCAGTACTTC. This encodes CASSPLAGFYEQYF.

The chain is built from TRBV27 and TRBJ2-1; 7 bases align to TRBD2. Trimming removed 8 bases from V and 7 bases from J; junction bases left unmatched: 5. The CDR3 sequence is 12 residues long. Germline V gene data show CDR1 as MNHEY and CDR2 as SMNVEV (reference sequence). The CDR3 bases are TGTGCCAGCGCATGGACTAGGAATGAGCAGTTCTTC. Its translation: CASAWTRNEQFF.

This clonotype was observed a handful of times. V and J are TRBV28 and TRBJ2-5; 11 nucleotides align to TRBD2. Germline V gene lookup returns CDR1 MDHEN and CDR2 SYDVKM. The ends lost 6 bases at V and 1 base at J; junction bases unmatched: 7. The CDR3 consists of 16 residues. This CDR3 is CASSGTSGRFQETQYF. The CDR3 DNA is TGTGCCAGCAGCGGGACTAGCGGAAGGTTCCAAGAGACCCAGTACTTC.

This clonotype was observed a few times. The rearrangement uses TRBV28 and TRBJ1-2; D is undetermined. Looked up from germline, CDR1 is MDHEN and CDR2 is SYDVKM. The CDR3 covers 16 residues. Trimming cost V 3 bases and J 4 bases, with 18 bases left between them. DNA of the CDR3: TGTGCCAGCAGTTTTCCCCCCCTTGCAAACTCCTATGGCTACACCTTC. Amino acid sequence: CASSFPPLANSYGYTF.

This clonotype was seen more than once but under ten times. The genes are TRBV4-1 and TRBJ2-7, with TRBD1 matching 9 bases. This CDR3 has 16 amino acids. Looked up from germline, CDR1 is MGHRA and CDR2 is YSYEKL. V was clipped by 3 bases and J by 0 bases; unmatched bases: 6. CDR3 DNA: TGCGCCAGCAGCCAGCTGGGACAGGGCCTCTCCTACGAGCAGTACTTC. It yields the protein CASSQLGQGLSYEQYF.

The rearrangement joins TRBV20-1 to TRBJ2-7; tentatively, D is TRBD2 (5 bases). The CDR3 is 14 amino acids. V lost 3 bases to trimming and J lost 7 bases, with 19 bases between them. Germline-derived CDR1 and CDR2 are DFQATT and SNEGSKA (reference sequence). CDR3 in amino acids: CSASWAGEPREQYF. CDR3 in DNA: TGCAGTGCTAGCTGGGCCGGGGAGCCTAGGGAGCAGTACTTC.

The table lists this clonotype with a few counts. The chain joins TRBV29-1 to TRBJ2-7, with D perhaps being TRBD1 or TRBD2 (6 bases each). Trimming took 0 bases from V and 1 from J, leaving 19 bases between them. Germline V CDR1 and CDR2: SQVTM, ANQGSEA. The CDR3 extends over 17 amino acids. The CDR3 DNA sequence: TGCAGCGTTGAAGATAAGGGGGGCCCGCCAGGATCCTACGAGCAGTACTTC. Translating it yields CSVEDKGGPPGSYEQYF.

This clonotype was seen at least ten times. The J gene is TRBJ2-2, the V gene TRBV5-1; 7 bases map to TRBD2. This CDR3 comprises 16 residues. V trimming: 4 bases; J trimming: 4 bases; junction bases outside the gene matches: 10. Germline CDR1 and CDR2: SGHRS and YFSETQ. The CDR3 sequence is CASSNSGPRITGELFF. The CDR3 DNA is TGCGCCAGCAGCAATAGCGGGCCCCGTATCACCGGGGAGCTGTTTTTT.

This chain connects TRBV9 to TRBJ2-1, with 9 bases aligning to TRBD1. The CDR3 extends over 15 amino acids. V trimming: 3 bases; J trimming: 8 bases; junction bases outside the gene matches: 9. The germline CDR1 and CDR2 sequences are SGDLS and YYNGEE. The CDR3 nucleotides are TGTGCCAGCAGCGGCCGACAGGGGGGATTCGATGAGCAGTTCTTC. This sequence encodes CASSGRQGGFDEQFF.

This clonotype occurred a few times. The chain uses TRBV20-1 and TRBJ2-7; 8 bases agree with TRBD1. With V trimmed by 0 bases and J by 5 bases, 12 bases remained unmatched. Germline V lookup: CDR1 DFQATT, CDR2 SNEGSKA (reference sequence). This CDR3 comprises 16 residues. The CDR3 region is CSARDQGQAVPNEQYF. CDR3 nucleotides: TGCAGTGCTAGAGATCAGGGACAGGCCGTACCAAACGAGCAGTACTTC.

This clonotype has a handful of counts. The rearrangement joins TRBV7-9 to TRBJ2-1; D is tentatively TRBD1 or TRBD2 (5 bases each). V was clipped by 5 bases and J by 5 bases, with 16 bases between them. Germline V lookup: CDR1 SEHNR, CDR2 FQNEAQ (reference sequence). This CDR3 region has 15 residues. CDR3 region: CASSLRVLGDNEQFF. DNA for the CDR3: TGTGCCAGCAGCCTAAGGGTACTAGGGGACAATGAGCAGTTCTTC.

This clonotype was picked up one time. The chain recombines TRBV20-1 with TRBJ2-7; 7 nucleotides agree with TRBD2. J was trimmed by 3 bases and V by 0 bases; bases with no gene match: 5. This CDR3 is built from 14 residues. Germline V gives CDR1 DFQATT, CDR2 SNEGSKA (reference sequence). Written as DNA, the CDR3 is TGCAGTGCTAGAGATCCGCGGGGGTACTACGAGCAGTACTTC. It codes for CSARDPRGYYEQYF.

The gene calls are TRBV20-1 and TRBJ2-7, with TRBD1 matching over 10 bases. Per the germline V gene, CDR1 is DFQATT and CDR2 is SNEGSKA (reference sequence). The V gene end was trimmed by 6 bases and the J gene end by 4 bases; junction bases not matched to a gene: 9. There are 14 residues in the CDR3. CDR3 in DNA: TGCAGTGCGTACGGTGCGGGACAGGGGTACGAGCAGTACTTC. Translated, it gives CSAYGAGQGYEQYF.

This chain links TRBV28 with TRBJ2-7; the match to TRBD2 covers 13 bases. This CDR3 comprises 17 residues. The germline gives CDR1 MDHEN, CDR2 SYDVKM. V lost 6 bases to trimming and J lost 4 bases; unmatched junction nucleotides: 12. CDR3 bases: TGTGCCAGCAGGGAACCGGGACTAGCGGGGCCCTCTTACGAGCAGTACTTC. This encodes CASREPGLAGPSYEQYF.

There are a few counts of this clonotype. This chain joins TRBV5-1 and TRBJ2-1; D perhaps matches TRBD1 (5 bases). The V and J ends lost 1 base and 7 bases respectively, with 12 bases between them. This CDR3 comprises 14 residues. Per germline, CDR1 SGHRS and CDR2 YFSETQ. For the CDR3, the DNA is TGCGCCAGCAGCTTGTTCCAGGGTCGTAATGAGCAGTTCTTC. Encoded protein: CASSLFQGRNEQFF.

Only a few counts were recorded for this clonotype. V and J are TRBV20-1 and TRBJ2-1; either TRBD1 or TRBD2 may supply D (5 bases each). This CDR3 is 13 amino acids long. Germline CDR1 reads DFQATT; CDR2 reads SNEGSKA (reference sequence). CDR3 amino acids: CRAGTERFNEQFF. DNA of the CDR3: TGCAGGGCCGGGACGGAGAGATTCAATGAGCAGTTCTTC.

V and J are TRBV6-1 and TRBJ2-5, with 13 bases matching TRBD2. J lost 5 bases, V lost 3 bases, and 9 bases had no gene match. Germline CDR1 MNHNS, CDR2 SASEGT. The CDR3 extends over 17 amino acids. CDR3 nucleotide sequence: TGTGCCAGCAGTGACGAAACTAGCGGGAGGGCCTGGGAGACCCAGTACTTC. Translated, it gives CASSDETSGRAWETQYF.

The chain couples TRBV11-2 to TRBJ2-7, with D perhaps TRBD1 or TRBD2 (5 bases each). This CDR3 has 13 residues. Per the germline V gene, CDR1 is SGHAT and CDR2 is FQNNGV. The V end was cut by 3 bases, the J end by 5 bases, with 11 bases between. The DNA of the CDR3 is TGTGCCAGCAGCTTTCCAGGGCGGGACGAGCAGTACTTC. This encodes CASSFPGRDEQYF.

The chain couples TRBV14 to TRBJ2-7, with a possible D match to TRBD2 (6 bases). This CDR3 region has 14 residues. V lost 3 bases, J lost 0 bases, and 9 bases lay in between. Germline values: CDR1 SGHDN, CDR2 FVKESK. CDR3: CASSQVRGSYEQYF. CDR3 nucleotide sequence: TGTGCCAGCAGCCAGGTGCGGGGCTCCTACGAGCAGTACTTC.

This clonotype was counted many times. V usage is TRBV5-1 and J usage is TRBJ1-6; D remains unclear. The germline CDR1 and CDR2 sequences are SGHRS and YFSETQ. V dropped 1 base and J dropped 8 bases, with 13 bases sitting between them. The CDR3 sequence is 15 residues long. CDR3 protein: CASSLSRFRDSPLHF. As DNA, the CDR3 is TGCGCCAGCAGCTTGTCCCGGTTTCGAGATTCACCCCTCCACTTT.

The chain links TRBV20-1 to TRBJ1-1; no firm D call. Germline V gives CDR1 DFQATT, CDR2 SNEGSKA (reference sequence). CDR3 size: 12 residues. V lost 5 bases to trimming and J lost 0 bases, with 7 bases between them. The DNA of the CDR3 is TGCAGTGCTTTCCTTGTGAACACTGAAGCTTTCTTT. As protein: CSAFLVNTEAFF.

This clonotype was seen more than once but under ten times. The rearrangement links TRBV27 to TRBJ2-5; D is uncertain. This CDR3 contains 13 residues. In germline, CDR1 is MNHEY, CDR2 SMNVEV (reference sequence). Between the trimmed V and J ends, which lost 7 bases and 2 bases, there was a span of 11 bases. The CDR3 coding sequence is TGTGCCAGCAAGGACGGAGTACAAGAGACCCAGTACTTC. Encoded protein: CASKDGVQETQYF.

The chain carries TRBV29-1 and TRBJ2-3, with a tentative D call TRBD2 (6 bases). The CDR3 has 16 amino acids. Germline CDR1 SQVTM, CDR2 ANQGSEA. Trimming took off 3 bases at V and 2 bases at J, with 18 bases between the two ends. CDR3 protein: CSVDHPSAQLTDTQYF. Written as DNA, the CDR3 is TGCAGCGTTGATCACCCTAGCGCCCAACTCACAGATACGCAGTATTTT.

The genes are TRBV6-1 and TRBJ1-2, with a weak D call TRBD1 (5 bases). The V end lost 6 bases, the J end lost 4 bases, and 12 bases lay between the germline ends. CDR1 and CDR2 (germline): MNHNS, SASEGT. This CDR3 spans 13 amino acids. CDR3 sequence reads: CASRGDGFYGYTF. CDR3 coding DNA: TGTGCCAGCAGGGGGGACGGCTTCTATGGCTACACCTTC.

A few counts support this clonotype. This chain joins TRBV30 and TRBJ2-1, with D uncertain. This CDR3 has 14 residues. CDR1 GTSNPN and CDR2 SVGIG come from the germline V gene (reference sequence). V gave up 0 bases and J gave up 1 base, with 7 bases separating them. The CDR3 sequence is CAWSVPGSYNEQFF. CDR3 bases: TGTGCCTGGAGTGTACCGGGTTCCTACAATGAGCAGTTCTTC.

This clonotype was seen many times. The V gene is TRBV7-8, the J gene TRBJ1-1; D unresolved. This CDR3 spans 14 amino acids. Germline V gene data show CDR1 as SGHVS and CDR2 as FQNEAQ. V lost 3 bases and J lost 3, with 11 bases in between. The CDR3 spells CASSFGDLDTEAFF. Written as DNA, the CDR3 is TGTGCCAGCAGCTTCGGTGACCTCGACACTGAAGCTTTCTTT.

This clonotype was seen many times. The chain carries TRBV24-1 and TRBJ2-3; 14 bases match TRBD2. This CDR3 has 14 residues. Losses at the gene ends were 4 bases for V and 13 bases for J; bases not matched to a gene: 6. Per germline, CDR1 KGHDR and CDR2 SFDVKD. This CDR3 reads CATSEGLAGGPKYF. CDR3 DNA: TGTGCCACCAGTGAAGGACTAGCGGGAGGTCCCAAGTATTTT.